This T cell receptor (beta chain) was identified during a study of blood T cell repertoires in COVID-19. Original handling: It was from reference gene primer amplification that nucleated cell counts were estimated. TCRdb's copy holds only in-frame clones and misses some; the assay was immunoSEQ multiplex PCR. V and J calls plus clone size are reproduced from that table; the DNA served to infer D and trimming. Of under 35,000 clones detected, roughly 88% appear once; the ten largest clones hold approximately 6.2%. With V trimmed by 6 bases and J by 4 bases, 7 bases remained unmatched. The CDR3 is 14 amino acids. The germline CDR1 and CDR2 sequences are MNHEY and SMNVEV (reference sequence).

The TCR was taken from a human donor in a cohort sampled during active COVID-19. The sequencing sample was made of peripheral blood. This chain uses TRBV27 with TRBJ2-5; 8 nucleotides line up with TRBD1. In nucleotides, the CDR3 is TGTGCCAGCAGAGGCAGGGGGCTGATAGAGACCCAGTACTTC. Encoded protein: CASRGRGLIETQYF.